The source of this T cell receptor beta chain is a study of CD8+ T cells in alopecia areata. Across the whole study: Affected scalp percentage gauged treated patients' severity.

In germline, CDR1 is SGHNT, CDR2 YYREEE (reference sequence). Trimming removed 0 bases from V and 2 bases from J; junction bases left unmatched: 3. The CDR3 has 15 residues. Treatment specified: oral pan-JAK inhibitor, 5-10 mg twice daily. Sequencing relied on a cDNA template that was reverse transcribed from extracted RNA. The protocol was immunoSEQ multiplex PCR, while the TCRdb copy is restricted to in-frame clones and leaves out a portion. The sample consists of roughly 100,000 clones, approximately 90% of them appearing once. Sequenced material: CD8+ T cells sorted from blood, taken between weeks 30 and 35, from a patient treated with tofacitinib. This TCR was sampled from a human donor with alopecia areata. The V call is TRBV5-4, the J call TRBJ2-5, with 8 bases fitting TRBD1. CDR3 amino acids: CASSLVGTGQETQYF. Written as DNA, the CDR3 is TGTGCCAGCAGCTTGGTCGGGACAGGTCAAGAGACCCAGTACTTC.